The next 32 T cell receptor beta chains were all read from a single sample in a study of blood T cell repertoires in COVID-19. Data came from immunoSEQ multiplex PCR; TCRdb stores just in-frame clones and leaves some out. Altogether about 290,000 clones are present, about 90% being singletons, with the ten largest covering over 8.5%. The sequenced sample consisted of peripheral blood. Source of these receptors: a woman aged 30 to 39 with COVID-19, enrolled during active disease.

The chain links TRBV2 to TRBJ1-5; maybe TRBD1 (6 bases). This CDR3 is built from 14 residues. Between the trimmed V and J ends, which lost 6 bases and 3 bases, there was a span of 12 bases. In germline, CDR1 is SNHLY, CDR2 FYNNEI. The DNA of the CDR3 is TGTGCCAGCAGGCGCAGGGGTAACAATCAGCCCCAGCATTTT. Protein product: CASRRRGNNQPQHF.

This sequence joins TRBV29-1 and TRBJ2-7; D may be TRBD2 (6 bases). From germline, CDR1 is SQVTM and CDR2 ANQGSEA. CDR3 length: 13 residues. Trimming removed 4 bases at V and 3 bases at J, with 13 bases between. CDR3 DNA sequence: TGCAGCGTTGTAGGGGTGGGGGGCTACGAGCAGTACTTC. It yields the protein CSVVGVGGYEQYF.

The rearrangement uses TRBV14 and TRBJ2-3; 11 nucleotides align to TRBD2. Looked up from germline, CDR1 is SGHDN and CDR2 is FVKESK. The trim removed 7 bases at V and 0 bases at J, leaving 6 bases unmatched. The CDR3 totals 16 residues. CDR3 coding DNA: TGTGCCAGCACTCCGACTAGCGGGGTAAGCACAGATACGCAGTATTTT. Residues: CASTPTSGVSTDTQYF. The variable domain in full, completed from reference TRBV14 and TRBJ2-3, reads EAGVTQFPSHSVIEKGQTVTLRCDPISGHDNLYWYRRVMGKEIKFLLHFVKESKQDESGMPNNRFLAERTGGTYSTLKVQPAELEDSGVYFCASTPTSGVSTDTQYFGPGTRLTVL.

The chain links TRBV28 to TRBJ1-5; D is undetermined. Trimming stripped 1 base from V and 7 bases from J, with 11 bases between. In germline, CDR1 is MDHEN, CDR2 SYDVKM. The length of the CDR3 is 14 residues. CDR3 region: CASSLSAPRQPQHF. In DNA, the CDR3 is TGTGCCAGCAGTTTATCTGCCCCTCGGCAGCCCCAGCATTTT.

This chain links TRBV10-1 with TRBJ2-7, with a possible D match to TRBD2 (5 bases). V gave up 3 bases and J gave up 2 bases, with 8 bases separating them. The germline V gene encodes CDR1 WNHNN and CDR2 SYGVQD (reference sequence). The CDR3 sequence is 13 residues long. The CDR3 bases are TGCGCCAGCAGTGACGGGGTCCCCTACGAGCAGTACTTC. Its translation is CASSDGVPYEQYF.

The V gene is TRBV28, the J gene TRBJ1-4; 10 nucleotides align to TRBD1. With 3 bases clipped from V and 2 bases from J, the junction kept 12 bases outside the gene matches. CDR3 length: 19 residues. CDR1 MDHEN and CDR2 SYDVKM come from the germline V gene. The CDR3 DNA sequence: TGTGCCAGCAGTTTCTCCTTGCTGACAGGGGGCTCCACTAATGAAAAACTGTTTTTT. Protein sequence: CASSFSLLTGGSTNEKLFF.

The chain uses TRBV2 and TRBJ2-3, with a possible D match to TRBD2 (5 bases). Trimming pared 5 bases from V and 3 bases from J, leaving 6 bases between. Germline assignment: CDR1 SNHLY and CDR2 FYNNEI. The length of the CDR3 is 12 residues. CDR3 DNA sequence: TGTGCCAGCAGTACGGGGACAGATACGCAGTATTTT. It yields the protein CASSTGTDTQYF.

The CDR3 is CASSYFIGLTGELFF. For the CDR3, the DNA is TGTGCCAGCAGTTACTTTATTGGGCTCACCGGGGAGCTGTTTTTT. The chain combines TRBV6-5 with TRBJ2-2; D gene uncertain. Germline values: CDR1 MNHEY, CDR2 SVGAGI. Trimming removed 1 base from V and 4 bases from J, with 10 bases in between. The CDR3 consists of 15 residues.

This clone was detected only once. The DNA of the CDR3 is TGTGCCAGTAGGGGCCGAAAGAAGACCGAGCTGAGTTCACCCCTCCACTTT. It specifies CASRGRKKTELSSPLHF. This sequence joins TRBV19 and TRBJ1-6; D ambiguous. The CDR3 has 17 amino acids. Trimming took off 6 bases at V and 9 bases at J, with 24 bases between the two ends. CDR1 and CDR2 from the germline V gene are LNHDA and SQIVND (reference sequence).

The rearrangement links TRBV6-5 to TRBJ2-3; 11 bases line up with TRBD2. Losses at the gene ends were 5 bases for V and 6 bases for J; bases not matched to a gene: 4. The CDR3 runs 14 residues. Germline V gives CDR1 MNHEY, CDR2 SVGAGI. The CDR3 sequence is CASSIAGGPDTQYF. The CDR3, as DNA: TGTGCCAGCAGTATAGCGGGGGGGCCCGATACGCAGTATTTT.

The chain joins TRBV7-9 to TRBJ1-6, with 8 positions matching TRBD1. The CDR3 extends over 14 amino acids. The V segment lost 5 bases and the J segment 10 bases; nucleotides outside the gene matches: 7. Germline-derived CDR1 and CDR2 are SEHNR and FQNEAQ (reference sequence). In DNA form, the CDR3 reads TGTGCCAGCAGCGCGCCAGGGGGCGGGTCACCCCTCCACTTT. The encoded protein is CASSAPGGGSPLHF. Based on the CDR3 plus reference TRBV7-9 and TRBJ1-6, the full variable domain is DTGVSQNPRHKITKRGQNVTFRCDPISEHNRLYWYRQTLGQGPEFLTYFQNEAQLEKSRLLSDRFSAERPKGSFSTLEIQRTEQGDSAMYLCASSAPGGGSPLHFGNGTRLTVT.

The chain recombines TRBV15 with TRBJ2-3; 11 nucleotides match TRBD2. The germline V gene has CDR1 LNHNV and CDR2 YYDKDF (reference sequence). V lost 3 bases and J lost 4; bases outside the gene matches: 3. The CDR3 is made up of 15 amino acids. DNA for the CDR3: TGTGCCACCAGCAGTAGCGGGGGGGCCCCAGATACGCAGTATTTT. Translated: CATSSSGGAPDTQYF.

The chain uses TRBV5-5 and TRBJ1-4; 7 bases match TRBD1. Trimming took 0 bases from V and 8 from J; bases not matched to a gene: 7. CDR1 and CDR2 from the germline V gene are SGHKS and YYEKEE (reference sequence). The CDR3 totals 15 residues. The CDR3 DNA follows: TGTGCCAGCAGCTTGGGTGAGGGGGCCTGGGAAAAACTGTTTTTT. Protein: CASSLGEGAWEKLFF.

V usage is TRBV12-2 and J usage is TRBJ2-3; TRBD2 reflects the table's D call only, with no check against the DNA. TRBV12-2 is a pseudogene. CDR3 length equals 16 residues. CDR3 DNA sequence: TGTGCAAGTCGCCCAGAGGAAATCCCTAGCACAGATACGCAGTATTTT. Translation: CASRPEEIPSTDTQYF.

The chain employs TRBV6-5 and TRBJ1-1; 9 nucleotides match TRBD1. V lost 6 bases, J lost 7 bases, and 6 bases stayed unmatched. CDR3 size: 13 residues. Germline V lookup: CDR1 MNHEY, CDR2 SVGAGI. CDR3 nucleotide sequence: TGTGCCAGCAGCCTGGACAGGGGATATGAAGCTTTCTTT. Its translation: CASSLDRGYEAFF.

This clone was seen a few times. Other nucleotide sequences from this sample produce the same CDR3. The chain uses TRBV6-5 and TRBJ2-1; D possibly corresponds to TRBD2 (6 bases). This CDR3 is 15 amino acids long. The germline V and J ends were trimmed by 7 bases and 0 bases, with 13 bases remaining between them. Germline V gene data show CDR1 as MNHEY and CDR2 as SVGAGI. The CDR3 loop reads CASIKGGSSYNEQFF. CDR3 sequence (DNA): TGTGCCAGCATTAAAGGAGGGAGCTCCTACAATGAGCAGTTCTTC.

V is TRBV3-1 (or the pseudogene TRBV3-2) and J is TRBJ1-4; 7 positions agree with TRBD1. The CDR3 is 15 amino acids. Germline CDR1 reads LGHDT; CDR2 reads YNNKEL (reference sequence). Germline trimming cut 4 bases from V and 7 bases from J; bases unmatched to any gene: 9. CDR3 bases: TGTGCCAGCAGCCCGGGCCCAAACAGGGGTGAAAAACTGTTTTTT. Amino acids: CASSPGPNRGEKLFF.

This clone was found many times. This rearrangement joins TRBV6-5 to TRBJ1-4; D not resolved. This CDR3 spans 14 amino acids. In germline, CDR1 is MNHEY, CDR2 SVGAGI. V lost 10 bases and J lost 0, with 12 bases in between. The chain's CDR3 is CATRPTATNEKLFF. In DNA form, the CDR3 reads TGTGCCACCCGACCCACAGCAACTAATGAAAAACTGTTTTTT.

CDR3 in DNA: TGTGCCAGCAGCCCCGGACTAGCGGGGGGGCCGGCAGATACGCAGTATTTT. Translation: CASSPGLAGGPADTQYF. V and J are TRBV2 and TRBJ2-3, with 15 bases fitting TRBD2. Germline lookup yields CDR1 SNHLY and CDR2 FYNNEI. Losses at the gene ends were 6 bases for V and 4 bases for J; bases not matched to a gene: 8. The CDR3 runs to 17 residues. The entire variable domain, with the rest obtained from reference TRBV2 and TRBJ2-3, is as follows: EPEVTQTPSHQVTQMGQEVILRCVPISNHLYFYWYRQILGQKVEFLVSFYNNEISEKSEIFDDQFSVERPDGSNFTLKIRSTKLEDSAMYFCASSPGLAGGPADTQYFGPGTRLTVL.

The J gene is TRBJ2-7, the V gene TRBV2; D possibly corresponds to TRBD1 (6 bases). From germline, CDR1 is SNHLY and CDR2 FYNNEI. The CDR3 totals 16 residues. V lost 6 bases and J 1 base, leaving 19 bases between the germline ends. CDR3 DNA sequence: TGTGCCAGCAGACCCAACCGGGACACCCCTTCCTACGAGCAGTACTTC. Protein sequence: CASRPNRDTPSYEQYF.

The chain has TRBV2 and TRBJ1-2; possible D gene TRBD1, 5 bases. This CDR3 has 14 amino acids. Trimming took off 6 bases at V and 4 bases at J, with 15 bases between the two ends. Looked up from germline, CDR1 is SNHLY and CDR2 is FYNNEI. The CDR3 DNA follows: TGTGCCAGCAGGGCGGGACCGACCATCTATGGCTACACCTTC. Translating it yields CASRAGPTIYGYTF. Complete variable domain (other parts from reference TRBV2 and TRBJ1-2): EPEVTQTPSHQVTQMGQEVILRCVPISNHLYFYWYRQILGQKVEFLVSFYNNEISEKSEIFDDQFSVERPDGSNFTLKIRSTKLEDSAMYFCASRAGPTIYGYTFGSGTRLTVV.

This rearrangement joins TRBV5-5 to TRBJ1-4, with D possibly matching TRBD1 (6 bases). CDR1 and CDR2 (germline): SGHKS, YYEKEE (reference sequence). V lost 5 bases and J lost 4, with 21 bases in between. The CDR3 is 17 residues long. CDR3 amino acids: CASRLNPTGHNNEKLFF. CDR3 coding DNA: TGTGCCAGCAGGTTGAATCCGACGGGACACAATAATGAAAAACTGTTTTTT.

The gene calls are TRBV7-8 and TRBJ2-7; a weak D match, TRBD2 (7 bases). The germline V gene encodes CDR1 SGHVS and CDR2 FQNEAQ. This CDR3 comprises 17 residues. The V end lost 0 bases, the J end lost 3 bases, and 18 bases lay between the germline ends. CDR3 bases: TGTGCCAGCAGCTTAGCGCTGGGGGGGCCGCTAAACTACGAGCAGTACTTC. This translates into CASSLALGGPLNYEQYF.

This chain uses TRBV24-1 with TRBJ1-5, with D unresolved. In germline, CDR1 is KGHDR, CDR2 SFDVKD. Trimming removed 9 bases from V and 7 bases from J, with 15 bases in between. The length of the CDR3 is 13 residues. For the CDR3, the DNA is TGTGCCACCCGAGGAAAACCCCGGCAGCCCCAGCATTTT. Translation: CATRGKPRQPQHF.

In this sample, this clone turned up once. This chain uses TRBV12-3 or TRBV12-4 with TRBJ2-5; the D is unclear. Trimming took 6 bases from V and 4 from J, leaving 9 bases between them. The CDR3 spans 12 residues. This chain's CDR3 is CASSLTLETQYF. The CDR3 bases are TGTGCCAGCAGCCTGACTTTAGAGACCCAGTACTTC.

CDR3 sequence (DNA): TGCGCCAGCAGCCAAGGGACAGAAAACTACGAGCAGTACTTC. This sequence encodes CASSQGTENYEQYF. The chain employs TRBV4-1 and TRBJ2-7; D may be TRBD1 (6 bases). CDR1 MGHRA and CDR2 YSYEKL come from the germline V gene. The ends were cut back, 1 base at V and 3 bases at J, with 10 bases in the middle. The CDR3 contains 14 residues.

The chain recombines TRBV27 with TRBJ2-7; a possible D gene is TRBD1 (6 bases). This CDR3 spans 15 amino acids. Trimming removed 6 bases at V and 4 bases at J, with 19 bases between. Germline CDR1 and CDR2: MNHEY and SMNVEV (reference sequence). In DNA, the CDR3 is TGTGCCAGCAGCCTAGGGTGGGGACACAGATACGAGCAGTACTTC. Translated, it gives CASSLGWGHRYEQYF.

This rearrangement joins TRBV5-8 to TRBJ1-1; possibly TRBD1 for D (6 bases). Germline V CDR1 and CDR2: SGHTS, YDEGEE. This CDR3 is 18 amino acids long. Deletions cut 0 bases from V and 5 bases from J, with 23 bases between. The CDR3 bases are TGTGCCAGCAGCTTGGGAGGCGGGGGCAGACTTCGTCGGACTGAAGCTTTCTTT. Protein sequence: CASSLGGGGRLRRTEAFF.

In its sample, this clone was seen a few times. The chain couples TRBV5-1 to TRBJ2-2, with a weak D call TRBD1 (5 bases). The V gene's germline CDR1 is SGHRS and CDR2 YFSETQ. Trimming left V 1 base short and J 1 base short, with 5 bases between. The length of the CDR3 is 14 residues. For the CDR3, the DNA is TGCGCCAGCAGCTTGACAGGGAACACCGGGGAGCTGTTTTTT. This encodes CASSLTGNTGELFF.

The chain carries TRBV5-1 and TRBJ1-2, with 8 nucleotides matching TRBD1. V dropped 4 bases and J dropped 8; count of bases not matched to a gene: 10. Germline CDR1 reads SGHRS; CDR2 reads YFSETQ. The CDR3 covers 14 residues. The CDR3 DNA sequence: TGCGCCAGCAGCCTACCCGACAGGGGAAAAGGCTACACCTTC. Residues: CASSLPDRGKGYTF. Drawing the rest from reference TRBV5-1 and TRBJ1-2, the complete variable domain is KAGVTQTPRYLIKTRGQQVTLSCSPISGHRSVSWYQQTPGQGLQFLFEYFSETQRNKGNFPGRFSGRQFSNSRSEMNVSTLELGDSALYLCASSLPDRGKGYTFGSGTRLTVV.

The rearrangement joins TRBV3-1 (or the pseudogene TRBV3-2) to TRBJ2-3; D is perhaps TRBD2 (7 bases). V lost 6 bases to trimming and J lost 11 bases, with 15 bases between them. The CDR3 length is 12 residues. Germline lookup yields CDR1 LGHDT and CDR2 YNNKEL (reference sequence). The CDR3 sequence is CASSIGGGGQYF. In DNA, the CDR3 is TGTGCCAGCAGTATAGGGGGGGGAGGGCAGTATTTT.

The chain is built from TRBV5-8 and TRBJ2-4, with D perhaps matching TRBD2 (6 bases). Between the trimmed V and J ends, which lost 1 base and 10 bases, there was a span of 9 bases. The CDR3 runs 12 residues. Germline-derived CDR1 and CDR2 are SGHTS and YDEGEE. DNA for the CDR3: TGTGCCAGCAGCTTGTCGACTAGAATTCAGTACTTC. This sequence encodes CASSLSTRIQYF. The full variable domain, completed using reference TRBV5-8 and TRBJ2-4, is EAGVTQSPTHLIKTRGQQATLRCSPISGHTSVYWYQQALGLGLQFLLWYDEGEERNRGNFPPRFSGRQFPNYSSELNVNALELEDSALYLCASSLSTRIQYFGAGTRLSVL.